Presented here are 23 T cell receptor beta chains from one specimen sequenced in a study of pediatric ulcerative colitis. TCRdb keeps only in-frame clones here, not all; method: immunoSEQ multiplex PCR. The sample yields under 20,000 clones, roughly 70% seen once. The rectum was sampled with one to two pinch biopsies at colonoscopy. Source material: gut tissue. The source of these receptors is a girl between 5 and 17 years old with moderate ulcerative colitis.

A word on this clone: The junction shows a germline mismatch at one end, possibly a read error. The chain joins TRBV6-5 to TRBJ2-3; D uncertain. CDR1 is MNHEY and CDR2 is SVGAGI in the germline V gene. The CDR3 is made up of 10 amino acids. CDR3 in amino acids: CARSTDTQYF. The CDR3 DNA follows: TGTGCCCGCAGCACAGATACGCAGTATTTT.

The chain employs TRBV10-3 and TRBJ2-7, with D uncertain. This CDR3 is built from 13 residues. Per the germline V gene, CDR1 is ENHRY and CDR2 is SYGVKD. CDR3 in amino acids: CAVLMGSGYEQYF. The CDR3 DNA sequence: TGTGCTGTTTTAATGGGGTCCGGCTACGAGCAGTACTTC.

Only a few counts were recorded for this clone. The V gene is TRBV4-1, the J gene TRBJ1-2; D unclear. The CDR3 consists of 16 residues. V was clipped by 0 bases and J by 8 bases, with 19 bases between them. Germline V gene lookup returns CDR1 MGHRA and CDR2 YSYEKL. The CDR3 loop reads CASSQDGQPNLGGYTF. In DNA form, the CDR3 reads TGCGCCAGCAGCCAAGATGGGCAGCCCAATCTGGGGGGCTACACCTTC.

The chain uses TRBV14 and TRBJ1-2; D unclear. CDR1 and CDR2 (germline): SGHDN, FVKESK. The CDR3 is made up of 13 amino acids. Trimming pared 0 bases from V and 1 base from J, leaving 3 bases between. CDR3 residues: CASSQDLNYGYTF. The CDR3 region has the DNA TGTGCCAGCAGCCAAGACCTTAACTATGGCTACACCTTC.

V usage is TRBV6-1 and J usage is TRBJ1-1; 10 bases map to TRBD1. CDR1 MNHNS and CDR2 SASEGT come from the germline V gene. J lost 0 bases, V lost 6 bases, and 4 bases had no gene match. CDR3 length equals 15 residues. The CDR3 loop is CASRGDRGMNTEAFF. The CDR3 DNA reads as TGTGCCAGCAGGGGGGACAGGGGAATGAACACTGAAGCTTTCTTT.

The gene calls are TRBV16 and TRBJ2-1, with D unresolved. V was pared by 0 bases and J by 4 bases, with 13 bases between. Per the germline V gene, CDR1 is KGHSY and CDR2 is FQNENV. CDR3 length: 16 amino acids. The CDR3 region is CASSQSPANLYNEQFF. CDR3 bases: TGTGCCAGCAGCCAATCGCCAGCGAACCTATACAATGAGCAGTTCTTC.

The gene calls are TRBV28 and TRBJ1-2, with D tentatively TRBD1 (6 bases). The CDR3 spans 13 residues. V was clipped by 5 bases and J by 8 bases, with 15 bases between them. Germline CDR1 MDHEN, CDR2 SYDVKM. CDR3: CASSHRTVVGYTF. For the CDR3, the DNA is TGTGCCAGCAGTCACCGGACAGTAGTCGGCTACACCTTC.

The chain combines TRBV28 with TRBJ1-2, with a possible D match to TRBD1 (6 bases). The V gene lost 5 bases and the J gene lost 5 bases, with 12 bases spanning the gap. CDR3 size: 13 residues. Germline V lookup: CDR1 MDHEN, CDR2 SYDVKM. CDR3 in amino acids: CASSLYTGYGYTF. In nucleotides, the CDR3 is TGTGCCAGCAGTCTATATACAGGGTATGGCTACACCTTC.

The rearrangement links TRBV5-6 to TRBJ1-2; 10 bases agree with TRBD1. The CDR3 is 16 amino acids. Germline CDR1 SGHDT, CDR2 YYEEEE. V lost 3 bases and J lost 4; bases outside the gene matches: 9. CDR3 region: CASSWDRGTGVYGYTF. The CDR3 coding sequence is TGTGCCAGCAGCTGGGACAGGGGAACAGGCGTCTATGGCTACACCTTC.

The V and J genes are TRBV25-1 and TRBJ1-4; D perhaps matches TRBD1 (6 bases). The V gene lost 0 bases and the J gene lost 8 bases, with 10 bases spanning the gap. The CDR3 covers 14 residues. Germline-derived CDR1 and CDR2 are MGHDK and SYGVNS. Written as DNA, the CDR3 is TGTGCCAGCAGTGAATATGGGGGCGCGGAAAAACTGTTTTTT. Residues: CASSEYGGAEKLFF.

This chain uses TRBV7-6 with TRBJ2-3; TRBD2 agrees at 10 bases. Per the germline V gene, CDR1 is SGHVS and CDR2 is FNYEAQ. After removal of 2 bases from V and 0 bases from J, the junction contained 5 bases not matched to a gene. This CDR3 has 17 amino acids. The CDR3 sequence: CASSLLAGGISTDTQYF. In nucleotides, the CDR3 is TGTGCCAGCAGCTTATTAGCGGGAGGAATAAGCACAGATACGCAGTATTTT.

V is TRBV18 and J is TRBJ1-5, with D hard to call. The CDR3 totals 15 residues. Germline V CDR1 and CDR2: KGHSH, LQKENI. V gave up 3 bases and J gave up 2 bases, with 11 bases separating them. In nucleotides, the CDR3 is TGTGCCAGCTCACCGGAGGTCTTAGGCAATCAGCCCCAGCATTTT. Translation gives CASSPEVLGNQPQHF.

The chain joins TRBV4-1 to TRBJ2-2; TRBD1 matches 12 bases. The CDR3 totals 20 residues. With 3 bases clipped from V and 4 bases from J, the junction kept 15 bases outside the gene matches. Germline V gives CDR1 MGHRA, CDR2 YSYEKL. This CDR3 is CASSHPAPGQGARSTGELFF. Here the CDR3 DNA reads TGCGCCAGCAGCCACCCGGCCCCGGGACAGGGGGCGCGTAGCACCGGGGAGCTGTTTTTT.

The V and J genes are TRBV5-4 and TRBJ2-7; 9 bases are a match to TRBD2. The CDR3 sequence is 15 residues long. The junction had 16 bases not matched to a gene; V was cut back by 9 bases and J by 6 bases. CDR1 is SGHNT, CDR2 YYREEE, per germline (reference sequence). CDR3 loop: CATQQRGRGGSEQYF. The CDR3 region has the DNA TGTGCCACCCAACAAAGGGGGCGGGGGGGCAGCGAGCAGTACTTC.

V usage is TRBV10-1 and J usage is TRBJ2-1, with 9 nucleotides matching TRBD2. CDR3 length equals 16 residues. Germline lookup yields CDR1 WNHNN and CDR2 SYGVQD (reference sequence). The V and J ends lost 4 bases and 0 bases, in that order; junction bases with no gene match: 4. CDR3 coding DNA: TGCGCCAGCAGTGTCCGAGCGGGGGGCTCCTACAATGAGCAGTTCTTC. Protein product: CASSVRAGGSYNEQFF.

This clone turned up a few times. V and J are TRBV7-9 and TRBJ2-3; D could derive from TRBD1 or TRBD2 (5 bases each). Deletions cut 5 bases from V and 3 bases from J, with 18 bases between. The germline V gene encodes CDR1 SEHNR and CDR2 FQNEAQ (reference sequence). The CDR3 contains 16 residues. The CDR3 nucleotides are TGTGCCAGCAGCCCGCCCGAAGGGGACGGTACAGATACGCAGTATTTT. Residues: CASSPPEGDGTDTQYF.

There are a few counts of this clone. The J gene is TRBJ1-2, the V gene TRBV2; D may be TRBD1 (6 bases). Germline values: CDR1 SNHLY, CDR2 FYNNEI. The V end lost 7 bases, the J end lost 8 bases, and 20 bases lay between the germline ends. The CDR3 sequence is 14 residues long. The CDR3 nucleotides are TGTGCCAGCAAGAAGCCGGGGGGCGGAAGAGGCTACACCTTC. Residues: CASKKPGGGRGYTF. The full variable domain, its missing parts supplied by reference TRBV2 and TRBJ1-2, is EPEVTQTPSHQVTQMGQEVILRCVPISNHLYFYWYRQILGQKVEFLVSFYNNEISEKSEIFDDQFSVERPDGSNFTLKIRSTKLEDSAMYFCASKKPGGGRGYTFGSGTRLTVV.

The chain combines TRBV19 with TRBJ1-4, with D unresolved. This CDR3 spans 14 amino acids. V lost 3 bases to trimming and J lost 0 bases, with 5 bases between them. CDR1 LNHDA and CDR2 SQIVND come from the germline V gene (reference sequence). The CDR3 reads CASSMWATNEKLFF. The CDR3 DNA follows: TGTGCCAGTAGTATGTGGGCAACTAATGAAAAACTGTTTTTT.

CDR3 protein: CASSEWRAGNEQFF. The CDR3 DNA reads TGTGCCAGCAGTGAATGGAGGGCCGGTAATGAGCAGTTCTTC. The chain combines TRBV2 with TRBJ2-1; TRBD2 is a possible D gene (6 bases). Germline assignment: CDR1 SNHLY and CDR2 FYNNEI. The CDR3 loop spans 14 amino acids. The V gene lost 2 bases and the J gene lost 7 bases, with 12 bases spanning the gap.

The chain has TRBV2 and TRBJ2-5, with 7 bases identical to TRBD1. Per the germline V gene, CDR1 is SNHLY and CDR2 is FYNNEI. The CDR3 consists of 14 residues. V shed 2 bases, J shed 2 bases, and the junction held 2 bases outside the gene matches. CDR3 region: CASSEYRGQETQYF. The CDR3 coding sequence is TGTGCCAGCAGTGAATACAGGGGACAAGAGACCCAGTACTTC. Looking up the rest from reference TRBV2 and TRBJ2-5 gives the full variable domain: EPEVTQTPSHQVTQMGQEVILRCVPISNHLYFYWYRQILGQKVEFLVSFYNNEISEKSEIFDDQFSVERPDGSNFTLKIRSTKLEDSAMYFCASSEYRGQETQYFGPGTRLLVL.

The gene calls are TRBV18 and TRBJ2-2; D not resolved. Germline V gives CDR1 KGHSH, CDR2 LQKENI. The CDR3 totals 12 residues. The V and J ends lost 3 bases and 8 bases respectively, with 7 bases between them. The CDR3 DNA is TGTGCCAGCTCACCGTCGAGGGGGGAGCTGTTTTTT. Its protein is CASSPSRGELFF.

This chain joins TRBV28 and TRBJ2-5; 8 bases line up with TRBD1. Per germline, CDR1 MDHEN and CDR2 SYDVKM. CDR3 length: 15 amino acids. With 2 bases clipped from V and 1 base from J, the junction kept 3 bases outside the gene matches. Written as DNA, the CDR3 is TGTGCCAGCAGTTTAGCCGGGACAGGCCAAGAGACCCAGTACTTC. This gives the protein CASSLAGTGQETQYF.

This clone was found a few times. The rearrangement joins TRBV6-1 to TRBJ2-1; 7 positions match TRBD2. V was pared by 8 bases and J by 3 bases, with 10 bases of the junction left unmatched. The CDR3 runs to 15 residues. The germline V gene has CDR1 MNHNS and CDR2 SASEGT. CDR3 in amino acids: CASRASAGIYNEQFF. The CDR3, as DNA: TGTGCCAGCCGCGCCTCAGCGGGGATCTACAATGAGCAGTTCTTC.